This T cell receptor beta chain was retrieved from a study of T cell responses to AZD1222 COVID-19 vaccine. Study-level findings and limits: Females made up more of the donors, who were largely white British, and clonal diversity may have come out too low.

A remark on this clone: The antigen is undetermined.

Trimming left V 6 bases short and J 13 bases short, with 16 bases between. This CDR3 is built from 12 residues. Germline CDR1 and CDR2: SGHTA and FQGNSA. Libraries were prepared by immunoSEQ multiplex PCR; TCRdb keeps only in-frame clonotypes and omits some of them. This sample has over 100,000 clones; 87% occur once, and the top ten carry approximately 5.5%. The source is an adult in good health. The specimen was peripheral blood, collected on day 0 of AZD1222 vaccination. The genes are TRBV7-2 and TRBJ2-1; D is undetermined. CDR3: CASSLSGPGQFF. For the CDR3, the DNA is TGTGCCAGCAGTCTCTCGGGCCCCGGTCAGTTCTTC.